This TCR beta chain was observed in a study of identical twins. Findings and caveats of the study: Abundant beta clonotypes from cord blood bore fewer insertions; memory repertoires lacked this pattern.

This clonotype was detected a few times. Its cognate antigen is unknown. Germline assignment: CDR1 SGHAT and CDR2 FQNNGV. The CDR3 totals 17 residues. V lost 1 base and J 2 bases, leaving 15 bases between the germline ends. MiXCR, run by TCRdb on the 5' RACE reads, gives a single entry per CDR3 protein. The data show 1.5 million or so distinct CDR3 sequences, under 35% seen once. V is TRBV11-2 and J is TRBJ2-1; D might be TRBD2 (5 bases). The clonotype comes from a newborn girl in good health. The sequenced sample consisted of cord blood. CDR3 protein: CASSLGSWGVTYNEQFF. In DNA, the CDR3 is TGTGCCAGCAGCTTAGGGTCTTGGGGAGTTACCTACAATGAGCAGTTCTTC.